This passage covers 24 T cell receptor beta chains from one sample sequenced in a study of regulatory T cells in long-lasting Graves disease. Arm-PCR of CDR3 regions and iRepertoire HTBI primers were the basis on which TCR beta libraries were built. Via MiXCR, TCRdb re-called the multiplex PCR reads, giving one row per CDR3 protein. The sample lists a few hundred thousand distinct CDR3 sequences, roughly 12% seen once, with roughly a tenth in the top ten. Time point noted: newly diagnosed GD, antithyroid drugs for less than 3 months. Extracted PBMC RNA gave rise to the TCR library. These same records also appear under a second study, on T cells in Graves' hyperthyroidism and ophthalmopathy.

Sequenced here: peripheral blood mononuclear cells (PBMCs), sampled at new diagnosis, from a patient treated with antithyroid drugs. The receptors were sampled from a man aged 25 to 45 with Graves disease.

This clonotype was seen more than once but under ten times. The V call is TRBV9, the J call TRBJ1-3, with D possibly matching TRBD1 (5 bases). The germline gives CDR1 SGDLS, CDR2 YYNGEE. This CDR3 has 13 residues. With 7 bases removed from V and 0 bases from J, the gap between germline ends came to 8 bases. This CDR3 is CASDSGSGNTIYF. The CDR3, as DNA: TGTGCCAGCGACAGCGGCTCTGGAAACACCATATATTTT.

This clonotype was observed a single time. A much more abundant neighbour one base away suggests this may be a read error. The rearrangement links TRBV20-1 to TRBJ2-2; D is possibly TRBD1 (5 bases). The germline CDR1 and CDR2 sequences are DFQATT and SNEGSKA (reference sequence). This CDR3 has 12 amino acids. V was clipped by 3 bases and J by 3 bases, with 5 bases between them. DNA for the CDR3: TGCAGTGCTAGCAGGGACACCGGGGAGCTGTTTTTT. This sequence encodes CSASRDTGELFF.

This clonotype was seen a few times. At one of its ends the junction is not consistent with the germline gene, which may arise from a read error. The rearrangement links TRBV29-1 to TRBJ1-5, with 7 bases that match TRBD1. Germline V lookup: CDR1 SQVTM, CDR2 ANQGSEA. The CDR3 covers 13 residues. The CDR3 region is CSVGTASNQPQHF. The CDR3 DNA sequence: TGCAGCGTGGGGACAGCATCTAATCAGCCTCAGCATTTT.

This clonotype occurred a few times. This chain links TRBV4-1 with TRBJ1-2, with D unclear. The germline gives CDR1 MGHRA, CDR2 YSYEKL. The CDR3 is 14 residues long. V lost 1 base to trimming and J lost 3 bases, with 9 bases between them. The CDR3 region has the DNA TGCGCCAGCAGCCAAGTAGGCCCTTACTATGGCTACACCTTC. Encoded protein: CASSQVGPYYGYTF.

This clonotype was recorded at least ten times. The chain is built from TRBV6-1 and TRBJ2-7; 7 bases agree with TRBD1. V shed 5 bases and J 2 bases; nucleotides not matched to a gene: 9. The germline V gene encodes CDR1 MNHNS and CDR2 SASEGT. CDR3 length: 15 amino acids. Here the CDR3 DNA reads TGTGCCAGCAGTAATCCGGGACAGTCCACCTACGAGCAGTACTTC. Amino acid sequence: CASSNPGQSTYEQYF.

The chain has TRBV4-1 and TRBJ2-1; the D is unclear. This CDR3 is built from 17 residues. The germline gives CDR1 MGHRA, CDR2 YSYEKL. Trimming shortened V by 1 base and J by 0 bases, and 13 bases separated the two germline ends. In DNA form, the CDR3 reads TGCGCCAGCAGCCAAGCCCCGGCGGATAGCTCCTACAATGAGCAGTTCTTC. Translating gives CASSQAPADSSYNEQFF.

As to this clonotype: This may be a read error: a much more frequent sequence differs by one nucleotide. The CDR3 nucleotides are TGTGCCATCAGTGAGACCCTTTCGACTAGCGGGAGAGGCAATTGGCCCACAGATACGCAGCATTTT. Amino acids: CAISETLSTSGRGNWPTDTQHF. V and J are TRBV10-3 and TRBJ2-3; D is ambiguous. The closer fit of TRBJ1-5 to the DNA end suggests the J call may be wrong. Looked up from germline, CDR1 is ENHRY and CDR2 is SYGVKD. This CDR3 spans 22 amino acids.

The gene calls are TRBV4-1 and TRBJ2-1; 9 bases align to TRBD2. J was trimmed by 5 bases and V by 0 bases; bases with no gene match: 5. CDR1 is MGHRA, CDR2 YSYEKL, per germline. This CDR3 has 16 residues. This CDR3 reads CASSQDWLAGNNEQFF. The DNA for the CDR3 is TGCGCCAGCAGCCAAGATTGGCTAGCGGGGAACAATGAGCAGTTCTTC.

With respect to this clonotype: A far larger clone differs by one base, so this is likely a read error. The chain has TRBV12-3 or TRBV12-4 and TRBJ2-7, with D tentatively TRBD2 (5 bases). The DNA end favors TRBJ2-1, so the J call may be wrong. The CDR3 contains 14 residues. In DNA, the CDR3 is TGTGTCAGCAGTTTTACCGGGATGGTCAATGAGCAGTTCTTC. Its translation: CVSSFTGMVNEQFF.

The J gene is TRBJ1-3, the V gene TRBV5-6; tentative D call: TRBD1 (5 bases). Germline values: CDR1 SGHDT, CDR2 YYEEEE. The V and J ends lost 3 bases and 0 bases respectively, with 16 bases between them. This CDR3 spans 17 amino acids. The CDR3 DNA reads as TGTGCCAGCAGCTACCTTCACAGGTTAAGCTCTGGAAACACCATATATTTT. Translation gives CASSYLHRLSSGNTIYF.

V and J are TRBV19 and TRBJ2-7; 10 nucleotides match TRBD2. Germline CDR1 is LNHDA and CDR2 is SQIVND (reference sequence). Trimming took 4 bases from V and 3 from J; bases not matched to a gene: 6. The CDR3 has 15 residues. This chain's CDR3 is CASSTGTSVRYEQYF. The CDR3 nucleotides read TGTGCCAGTAGTACCGGGACTAGCGTCCGCTACGAGCAGTACTTC.

This clonotype was observed at least ten times. This chain connects TRBV27 to TRBJ2-7; D ambiguous. The V end lost 6 bases, the J end lost 2 bases, and 14 bases lay between the germline ends. CDR3 length: 14 amino acids. Per the germline V gene, CDR1 is MNHEY and CDR2 is SMNVEV (reference sequence). The CDR3 reads CASRPTAAPYEQYF. The CDR3 DNA sequence: TGTGCCAGCAGGCCGACGGCTGCCCCCTACGAGCAGTACTTC.

This clonotype showed up just a few times. The genes are TRBV11-2 and TRBJ2-2, with D perhaps matching TRBD2 (5 bases). Trimming removed 5 bases at V and 0 bases at J, with 10 bases between. The CDR3 is 15 amino acids. Germline values: CDR1 SGHAT, CDR2 FQNNGV. CDR3 nucleotides: TGTGCCAGCAGCATGGACTTCGCGAACACCGGGGAGCTGTTTTTT. It is translated as CASSMDFANTGELFF.

This clonotype has ten or more counts. The chain employs TRBV20-1 and TRBJ1-5; D unresolved. Trimming cost V 1 base and J 5 bases, with 3 bases left between them. Germline assignment: CDR1 DFQATT and CDR2 SNEGSKA (reference sequence). The length of the CDR3 is 11 residues. The CDR3 here is CSARGDQPQHF. In DNA, the CDR3 is TGCAGTGCTAGAGGGGATCAGCCCCAGCATTTT.

This rearrangement joins TRBV20-1 to TRBJ2-6; 7 nucleotides match TRBD1. J was trimmed by 3 bases and V by 5 bases; bases with no gene match: 7. From germline, CDR1 is DFQATT and CDR2 SNEGSKA (reference sequence). The length of the CDR3 is 15 residues. The CDR3 DNA reads as TGCAGTGCTCCCCTAGGGGGCGGTGGGGCCAACGTCCTGACTTTC. Its protein is CSAPLGGGGANVLTF.

This clonotype has a handful of counts. V is TRBV7-9 and J is TRBJ2-3, with D possibly being TRBD2 (5 bases). CDR3 length: 16 residues. CDR1 and CDR2 from the germline V gene are SEHNR and FQNEAQ (reference sequence). Deletions cut 3 bases from V and 0 bases from J, with 13 bases between. CDR3: CASSFPPAESTDTQYF. Here the CDR3 DNA reads TGTGCCAGCAGCTTTCCTCCAGCGGAGAGCACAGATACGCAGTATTTT. Variable domain in full (rest from reference TRBV7-9 and TRBJ2-3): DTGVSQNPRHKITKRGQNVTFRCDPISEHNRLYWYRQTLGQGPEFLTYFQNEAQLEKSRLLSDRFSAERPKGSFSTLEIQRTEQGDSAMYLCASSFPPAESTDTQYFGPGTRLTVL.

The J gene is TRBJ2-1, the V gene TRBV7-3, with 8 bases matching TRBD1. Unmatched junction bases numbered 13, after V lost 4 bases and J lost 8 bases. This CDR3 region has 16 residues. Germline V gene lookup returns CDR1 SGHTA and CDR2 FQGTGA. CDR3 coding DNA: TGTGCCAGCAGCTCCCAAGGGGGACAGGCCGTTTATGAGCAGTTCTTC. Translated, it gives CASSSQGGQAVYEQFF.

Turning to this clonotype: This is likely an artifact of a read error, given a far larger clone one base away. The CDR3 carries no conserved terminal phenylalanine or tryptophan, so it likely arises from a read error. The chain links TRBV7-2 to TRBJ2-1, with a tentative D call TRBD2 (6 bases). The CDR3 is 15 amino acids. Germline assignment: CDR1 SGHTA and CDR2 FQGNSA. Trimming cost V 3 bases and J 2 bases, with 11 bases left between them. This CDR3 is CASSLTRPPYNEQFS. The CDR3 DNA reads as TGTGCCAGCAGCTTGACTAGGCCCCCCTACAATGAGCAGTTCTCC.

This clonotype was counted between two and nine times. This chain joins TRBV11-2 and TRBJ1-2; D possibly corresponds to TRBD1 (6 bases). CDR3 size: 15 residues. CDR1 SGHAT and CDR2 FQNNGV come from the germline V gene. Trimming took off 7 bases at V and 6 bases at J, with 21 bases between the two ends. The DNA for the CDR3 is TGTGCCAGCATATCAGCACACAGGGAAAGGGATGGCTACACCTTC. It yields the protein CASISAHRERDGYTF.

V gene TRBV19 combines with J gene TRBJ2-3; 7 bases line up with TRBD2. CDR3 length: 16 amino acids. Germline loops: CDR1 LNHDA, CDR2 SQIVND (reference sequence). Trimming cost V 3 bases and J 5 bases; bases outside gene matches: 11. The CDR3 DNA sequence: TGTGCCAGTAGTATCCGGGATCGCCGGGGGGTAGATACGCAGTATTTT. It translates to CASSIRDRRGVDTQYF.

This clonotype appeared many times. This chain connects TRBV10-3 to TRBJ2-7, with 11 nucleotides matching TRBD2. Germline CDR1 ENHRY, CDR2 SYGVKD. The CDR3 totals 15 residues. J was trimmed by 2 bases and V by 3 bases; bases with no gene match: 3. In nucleotides, the CDR3 is TGTGCCATCAGTGACGGGACTAGCGGAACCTACGAGCAGTACTTC. It specifies CAISDGTSGTYEQYF.

This clonotype was seen ten or more times. This rearrangement joins TRBV6-1 to TRBJ2-1; 10 bases fit TRBD2. The germline gives CDR1 MNHNS, CDR2 SASEGT. V was pared by 6 bases and J by 2 bases, with 7 bases of the junction left unmatched. The CDR3 runs to 16 residues. CDR3 DNA: TGTGCCAGCAGCCCACTAGCGGGGCACCCCTACAATGAGCAGTTCTTC. It translates to CASSPLAGHPYNEQFF.

The genes are TRBV5-1 and TRBJ2-3; the D call may be TRBD1 or TRBD2 (6 bases each). Germline loops: CDR1 SGHRS, CDR2 YFSETQ. Trimming took off 4 bases at V and 1 base at J, with 16 bases between the two ends. The CDR3 runs 16 residues. This CDR3 is CASSLVGGGGTDTQYF. CDR3 bases: TGCGCCAGCAGCCTTGTTGGGGGCGGGGGCACAGATACGCAGTATTTT.

The table lists this clonotype with many counts. This chain joins TRBV20-1 and TRBJ2-3, with a tentative D call TRBD2 (6 bases). Between the trimmed V and J ends, which lost 7 bases and 6 bases, there was a span of 23 bases. This CDR3 is built from 15 residues. Germline V gives CDR1 DFQATT, CDR2 SNEGSKA (reference sequence). DNA of the CDR3: TGCAGTGTTGAGAGGCAGACGGGAGAACTGGATACGCAGTATTTT. This translates into CSVERQTGELDTQYF.